The text below deals with one T cell receptor (beta chain). Its antigen remains unidentified. The data belong to a study of PD-1 blockade in classical Hodgkin lymphoma. Study conclusions and caveats: Similar baseline diversity was found in complete responders and newly diagnosed patients. Relative to healthy donors, newly diagnosed patients reportedly had lower baseline TCR diversity, which was reported as lower still in relapsed/refractory patients.

The time point here: cycle 4 day 1 (C4D1), after 5 to 7 weeks of nivolumab. After autologous stem cell transplantation all patients relapsed, and prior brentuximab vedotin exposure differed between cohorts. Germline CDR1 LNHNV, CDR2 YYDKDF (reference sequence). There are 13 residues in the CDR3. V shed 0 bases and J shed 16 bases, with 13 bases lying between them. Using immunoSEQ multiplex PCR, the repertoire was profiled, and TCRdb retains in-frame clones only, with some absent. Here the sample spans about 20,000 clones, around 76% being singletons. The source of this sequence is a human donor with classical Hodgkin lymphoma. The material was peripheral blood mononuclear cells (PBMCs), obtained before the fourth cycle of nivolumab. The chain has TRBV15 and TRBJ1-6; tentatively, D is TRBD1 (6 bases). CDR3 nucleotide sequence: TGTGCCACCAGCAGAGAGGACCTTCAGGGGCTCCACTTT. Translation: CATSREDLQGLHF.